This T cell receptor (beta chain) was found in a study of blood T cell repertoires in COVID-19. As handled by the study authors: Using reference gene primer amplification, nucleated cell counts were estimated. Clones were sequenced by immunoSEQ multiplex PCR, and TCRdb holds only the in-frame ones, with some missing. V, J and clone size are taken as reported in that table, and D and trimming were inferred from the DNA itself. Of about 170,000 clones in the sample, roughly 81% are singletons; the top ten hold approximately 2.6%. The J segment lost 3 bases and the V segment lost 10 bases, leaving 6 bases of the junction unmatched. Germline values: CDR1 ENHRY, CDR2 SYGVKD. CDR3 length: 13 residues. While infection was still active, Seattle patients were enrolled and then followed longitudinally.

This TCR was recovered from an elderly woman with COVID-19, enrolled during active disease. V usage is TRBV10-3 and J usage is TRBJ2-7; 10 bases fit TRBD1. The sequencing input was peripheral blood. In nucleotides, the CDR3 is TGTGCCACACCGGGACAGGGGAGCTACGAGCAGTACTTC. Its protein product is CATPGQGSYEQYF.